Listed below are T cell receptor beta chains from one sample, sequenced in a study of molecular identifiers for immune sequencing clone quantification. TCRdb redid the calling of the PCR reads with MiXCR, one entry per CDR3 protein. The data hold 85,000 to 100,000 distinct CDR3 sequences, with less than 25% observed a single time. The sequencing sample was made of naive CD8+ T cells from blood, with Jurkat cell RNA spiked in. Receptors originate from a human donor in good health. Some libraries in this study had Jurkat cell RNA spiked in. Each CDR3 is given with its conserved first and last residue. The D gene is left open where the match is weak. Clone size is given for some rows only: seen once, a few or many times, or a class if the clone is expanded.

size	V	J	D	DNA	CDR3
many	TRBV4-3	TRBJ1-1	.	TGCGCCAGCAGCCAAGGAGGGGTCCAGGCAGGGACTGAAGCTTTCTTT	CASSQGGVQAGTEAFF
many	TRBV28	TRBJ2-6	.	TGTGCCAGCTCCCTGGTAGACTCTGGGGCCAACGTCCTGACTTTC	CASSLVDSGANVLTF
many	TRBV19	TRBJ2-3	.	TGTGCCTGCACCTCCGGGGCCTCACCACCCACAGATACGCAGTATTTT	CACTSGASPPTDTQYF
.	TRBV6-5	TRBJ2-2	.	TGTGCCAGCAGTTCCCGACTAGAATCCGGGGAGCTGTTTTTT	CASSSRLESGELFF
many	TRBV7-9	TRBJ2-2	.	TGTGCCAGCAGCTCTAGCAGCCCGAACACCGGGGAGCTGTTTTTT	CASSSSSPNTGELFF
many	TRBV7-2	TRBJ2-1	.	TGTGCCAGCAGCTTAGCGCCCGATGAGCAGTTCTTC	CASSLAPDEQFF
.	TRBV27	TRBJ2-2	TRBD2	TGTGCCAGCAGTTTATCAGCTAGCGGGACCCGGGAGCTGTTTTTT	CASSLSASGTRELFF
.	TRBV29-1	TRBJ2-1	TRBD2	TGCGGCGTCGCCGGGACTAGGACTGCCAGTGAGCAGTTCTTC	CGVAGTRTASEQFF
many	TRBV6-2/TRBV6-3	TRBJ2-1	.	TGTGCCAGCAGTTCCTGGGCCGGGACTCCCTACAATGAGCAGTTCTTC	CASSSWAGTPYNEQFF
many	TRBV28	TRBJ2-3	.	TGTGCCAGCAGTTTAGCACAGGGCGCAGATACGCAGTATTTT	CASSLAQGADTQYF
many	TRBV23-1	TRBJ2-3	.	TGCGCCAGCAGTCAATGTCGTGGCAGGGTCACAGATACGCAGTATTTT	CASSQCRGRVTDTQYF
few	TRBV24-1	TRBJ2-7	TRBD2	TGTGCCACCAGTGATCACGGGGAACGGGACTACAACCGGGGTCAGTACTTC	CATSDHGERDYNRGQYF
many	TRBV7-6	TRBJ1-1	TRBD1	TGTGCCAGCAGCTTAGGGGTCCGGACAGGGGTTAATAAGGACACTGAAGCTTTCTTT	CASSLGVRTGVNKDTEAFF
few	TRBV29-1	TRBJ1-1	.	TGCAGCGCACTAAAAGCTGAAGCTTTCTTT	CSALKAEAFF
many	TRBV7-2	TRBJ2-1	TRBD2	TGTGCCAGCAGCTTCCTAGCGGGATACGATGAGCAGTTCTTC	CASSFLAGYDEQFF
few	TRBV9	TRBJ2-7	TRBD1	TGTGCCAGCAGCGTTAGCTCCGGGACAGACAACTACGAGCAGTACTTC	CASSVSSGTDNYEQYF
few	TRBV5-1	TRBJ2-1	.	TGCGCCAGCGGACCGGGGGACAGTTACAATGAGCAGTTCTTC	CASGPGDSYNEQFF
many	TRBV12-3/TRBV12-4	TRBJ2-5	TRBD1	TGTGCCAGCAGTCCCAGACAGGGCTTACAGACCCAGTACTTC	CASSPRQGLQTQYF
.	TRBV7-9	TRBJ2-2	.	TGTGCCAGCAGCCGAGGGGGGACCGTGGAGCTGTTTTTT	CASSRGGTVELFF
many	TRBV4-3	TRBJ2-7	.	TGCGCCAGCAGCCCTCGGGACTCTCCTACCTACGAGCAGTACTTC	CASSPRDSPTYEQYF
many	TRBV4-3	TRBJ2-5	TRBD1	TGCGCCAGCAGCCAAGAAATGAGACAGGGGGGTCAGACCCAGTACTTC	CASSQEMRQGGQTQYF
many	TRBV30	TRBJ2-7	TRBD1	TGTGCCTGGAGTCCGGGACAGGGCGCCTACGAGCAGTACTTC	CAWSPGQGAYEQYF
many	TRBV6-5	TRBJ2-1	TRBD2	TGTGCCAGCAGCTCAGACGGGACTAGCGGGTACAATGAGCAGTTCTTC	CASSSDGTSGYNEQFF
many	TRBV29-1	TRBJ2-7	TRBD1	TGCAGCGTTGAAGAAGCCGGGACAGGGGTTGGCTACGAGCAGTACTTC	CSVEEAGTGVGYEQYF
medium-sized	TRBV4-1	TRBJ2-3	.	TGCGCCAGCAGCCAAGCTCAGGGAGGTTTCCTCACAGATACGCAGTATTTT	CASSQAQGGFLTDTQYF
.	TRBV2	TRBJ1-4	.	TGTGCCAGCAGTGAGGAGTTTCGGAGTGAAAAACTGTTTTTT	CASSEEFRSEKLFF
.	TRBV12-3/TRBV12-4	TRBJ2-4	.	TGTGCCAGCAGTCTTACCCTGGAGGCAGGGGGGATGAACATTCAGTACTTC	CASSLTLEAGGMNIQYF
many	TRBV27	TRBJ1-1	.	TGTGCCAGCAGTTTTTCCGTGAACACTGAAGCTTTCTTT	CASSFSVNTEAFF
many	TRBV4-3	TRBJ2-7	.	TGCGCCAGCAGCCAATTTAAAGGACAGTACGAGCAGTACTTC	CASSQFKGQYEQYF
.	TRBV10-3	TRBJ1-1	.	TGTGCCATCAGTGAGGTGACTGAAGCTCTCTTT	CAISEVTEALF
few	TRBV4-1	TRBJ2-2	TRBD2	TGCGCCAGCAGCCAAGATGAAGCGGGGGTCGGTTTTGAGCTGTTTTTT	CASSQDEAGVGFELFF
.	TRBV3-1	TRBJ1-1	.	TGTGCCAGCAGCCAAGATCTGGGGGCGAGCACTGAAGCTTTCTTT	CASSQDLGASTEAFF
many	TRBV7-9	TRBJ2-7	.	TGTGCCAGCGTTCCGAAAAGCTCCTACGAGCAGTACTTC	CASVPKSSYEQYF
many	TRBV30	TRBJ1-1	.	TGTGCCTGGAGCCCCGGGTGGCAGGGAGGGAACACTGAAGCTTTCTTT	CAWSPGWQGGNTEAFF
many	TRBV29-1	TRBJ1-2	TRBD1	TGCAGCGTTGCCCGGACAGGAGGCTACACCTTC	CSVARTGGYTF
.	TRBV5-6	TRBJ2-7	.	TGTGCCAGCAGCTTGGCCGATAACCTCTTGGGCGAGCAGTACTTC	CASSLADNLLGEQYF
many	TRBV5-6	TRBJ2-3	TRBD2	TGTGCCAGCAACGGGGAGCGGGATCGGGATACGCAGTATTTT	CASNGERDRDTQYF
.	TRBV4-3	TRBJ2-7	.	TGCGCCAGCAGCCAAGATACGGCAGGGACCTACGAGCAGTACTTC	CASSQDTAGTYEQYF
many	TRBV6-1	TRBJ2-7	.	TGTGCCAGCAGTGAAAAACAGGGTAGGGTCTACGAGCAGTACTTC	CASSEKQGRVYEQYF
.	TRBV7-9	TRBJ2-7	.	TGTGCCAGCAGATCCGACAACTACGAGCAGTACTTC	CASRSDNYEQYF
.	TRBV9	TRBJ1-2	TRBD1	TGTGCCAGCAGCGTAGAAACAGGGGAAAGAGATGGCTACACCTTC	CASSVETGERDGYTF
few	TRBV12-3/TRBV12-4	TRBJ2-2	TRBD2	TGTGCCAGCAGTCCACTAGCGGGGGAAGACGGGGAGCTGTTTTTT	CASSPLAGEDGELFF
.	TRBV5-6	TRBJ2-7	.	TGTGCCAGCAGCCCCAGGTCGAGAGTCCCCTACGAGCAGTACTTC	CASSPRSRVPYEQYF
.	TRBV6-5	TRBJ2-2	TRBD2	TGTGCCAGCAGTTTAGTGGCGGGGGGGAACACCGGGGAGCTGTTTTTT	CASSLVAGGNTGELFF
many	TRBV13	TRBJ2-5	.	TGTGCCAGCAGCTTAGCGGGGTCCCAAGAGACCCAGTACTTC	CASSLAGSQETQYF
medium-sized	TRBV28	TRBJ2-5	.	TGTGCCAGCAGTTTTGCTGGGCCCGAGACCCAGTACTTC	CASSFAGPETQYF
many	TRBV4-1	TRBJ2-3	.	TGCGCCAGCAGCCAAGGGGCAGATACGCAGTATTTT	CASSQGADTQYF
once	TRBV3-1	TRBJ2-1	TRBD2	TGTGCCGGCAGCCAAGGACTAGCGGGAGTTAAGGATGAGCAGTTCTTC	CAGSQGLAGVKDEQFF